This entry concerns a single T cell receptor (beta chain). Its antigen is currently unknown. The data are from a study of lymphopenia after photon versus proton radiotherapy. Here immunoSEQ multiplex PCR was the method, and the copy in TCRdb shows in-frame clones only, minus some. The sample lists over 50,000 clones, around 88% seen once, with roughly 2.3% in the top ten. This CDR3 region has 15 residues. The germline V gene encodes CDR1 SGHTA and CDR2 FQGNSA. V lost 5 bases to trimming and J lost 9 bases, with 19 bases between them. Findings of the study overall: After the lymphocyte nadir, photon-treated repertoires showed oligoclonal expansion, especially of CD8+ Temra cells. Authors raise, but do not show, better survival with proton therapy. In patients who died, overall survival fell as post-nadir TCR diversity dropped more.

The specimen comprised peripheral blood, sampled from a patient treated with photon-based radiotherapy. The gene calls are TRBV7-2 and TRBJ1-4; perhaps TRBD1 as D (5 bases). The origin of this receptor is a middle-aged man with gastric cancer. CDR3 sequence reads: CASSPNYGGGKKLFF. In nucleotides, the CDR3 is TGTGCCAGCAGCCCGAATTACGGGGGGGGGAAAAAACTGTTTTTT.